This T cell receptor beta chain was identified in a study of blood T cell repertoires in COVID-19. Study overall: COVID-19 samples collected from the United States, Italy and Spain covered acute and convalescent phases. The cDNA or gDNA used as material had been derived from T cells, B-cell-depleted T cells, or PBMCs.

Trimming took 3 bases from V and 5 from J; bases not matched to a gene: 5. This CDR3 is built from 14 residues. CDR1 is MGHRA, CDR2 YSYEKL, per germline. Allocation to cohorts depended on clinical history reported by the participants. The authors' processing: Researchers report that nucleated cell counts were estimated from reference gene primer amplification. Sequencing used immunoSEQ multiplex PCR; TCRdb keeps in-frame clones, though not all of them. The D gene and trimming were derived from the DNA, and the V and J assignments and clone size from that table. Of about 500,000 clones listed, around 90% are singletons.

The TCR sequence derives from a woman younger than 35 who had recovered from COVID-19. The chain has TRBV4-1 and TRBJ2-3, with 7 bases fitting TRBD2. Sequenced material: PBMCs or T cells enriched from blood (not recorded which). This CDR3 is CASSQAGEEDTQYF. The CDR3 region has the DNA TGCGCCAGCAGCCAGGCGGGGGAAGAAGATACGCAGTATTTT.